The next 25 T cell receptor beta chains were all read from a single sample in a study of blood T cells in healthy people across ages. Combining a sample-barcoded 5' primer with a J-beta primer mix, a second PCR ran for roughly 7 to 12 cycles. Via MiXCR, TCRdb re-called the 5' RACE reads, giving one row per CDR3 protein. This table holds approximately 1.5 million distinct CDR3 sequences, under 55% found once. What was sequenced was blood. Source of these receptors: a woman between 18 and 30 years old in good health.

The chain uses TRBV5-6 and TRBJ2-2; D perhaps matches TRBD2 (6 bases). CDR3 size: 14 residues. Germline-derived CDR1 and CDR2 are SGHDT and YYEEEE. Trimming removed 4 bases at V and 4 bases at J, with 11 bases between. The CDR3 reads CASSEGLSTGELFF. The CDR3 DNA sequence: TGTGCCAGCAGCGAGGGACTGTCCACCGGGGAGCTGTTTTTT.

This clonotype was seen a few times. This chain connects TRBV3-1 to TRBJ2-1; TRBD2 matches 9 bases. Germline V gene data show CDR1 as LGHDT and CDR2 as YNNKEL (reference sequence). The CDR3 extends over 17 amino acids. V lost 0 bases to trimming and J lost 3 bases; unmatched junction nucleotides: 6. The CDR3 DNA reads TGTGCCAGCAGCCAAGATCCCCTAGCGGGGATCTACAATGAGCAGTTCTTC. As protein: CASSQDPLAGIYNEQFF.

The chain is built from TRBV7-9 and TRBJ1-1; D is uncertain. With 2 bases removed from V and 7 bases from J, the gap between germline ends came to 11 bases. The CDR3 length is 13 residues. Germline assignment: CDR1 SEHNR and CDR2 FQNEAQ (reference sequence). The CDR3 reads CASSLRGTDEAFF. DNA for the CDR3: TGTGCCAGCAGCTTACGTGGTACGGATGAAGCTTTCTTT.

This chain connects TRBV7-2 to TRBJ1-6; D not certain. The CDR3 has 14 amino acids. Germline CDR1 reads SGHTA; CDR2 reads FQGNSA. Trimming stripped 1 base from V and 4 bases from J, with 5 bases between. This CDR3 reads CASSLERYNSPLHF. CDR3 DNA sequence: TGTGCCAGCAGCTTAGAACGGTATAATTCACCCCTCCACTTT.

The V call is TRBV13, the J call TRBJ2-3; no clear D gene. Looked up from germline, CDR1 is PRHDT and CDR2 is FYEKMQ (reference sequence). The CDR3 has 14 amino acids. V was trimmed by 5 bases and J by 7 bases, leaving 16 bases between them. The CDR3 reads CASSLYWVGNTQYF. CDR3 nucleotide sequence: TGTGCCAGCAGCCTCTATTGGGTCGGCAATACGCAGTATTTT.

This clonotype occurred a few times. J is TRBJ1-2 and V is TRBV29-1; D may be TRBD1 (5 bases). V gave up 4 bases and J gave up 10 bases, with 13 bases separating them. CDR1 and CDR2 from the germline V gene are SQVTM and ANQGSEA. The CDR3 length is 11 residues. CDR3 in DNA: TGCAGCGTTGTCGGGCAGGGTGCCTACACCTTC. Encoded protein: CSVVGQGAYTF. Combining the CDR3 with reference TRBV29-1 and TRBJ1-2 gives the whole variable domain SAVISQKPSRDICQRGTSLTIQCQVDSQVTMMFWYRQQPGQSLTLIATANQGSEATYESGFVIDKFPISRPNLTFSTLTVSNMSPEDSSIYLCSVVGQGAYTFGSGTRLTVV.

This clonotype was counted at least ten times. V is TRBV4-3 and J is TRBJ1-5; D uncertain. Germline V lookup: CDR1 LGHNA, CDR2 YSLEER. There are 16 residues in the CDR3. Trimming took off 3 bases at V and 2 bases at J, with 14 bases between the two ends. The CDR3 spells CASSQNRGHGNQPQHF. CDR3 DNA: TGCGCCAGCAGCCAGAACAGAGGGCATGGCAATCAGCCCCAGCATTTT.

J is TRBJ2-7 and V is TRBV20-1, with D tentatively TRBD1 or TRBD2 (5 bases each). The V end lost 4 bases, the J end lost 1 base, and 17 bases lay between the germline ends. The germline V gene encodes CDR1 DFQATT and CDR2 SNEGSKA (reference sequence). This CDR3 spans 15 amino acids. The CDR3 here is CSATPSVGVSYEQYF. CDR3 coding DNA: TGCAGTGCTACTCCCTCGGTGGGGGTTTCCTACGAGCAGTACTTC.

The chain's CDR3 is CARSRTPNYGYTF. The CDR3 DNA reads TGTGCTCGCAGCCGGACACCTAACTATGGCTACACCTTC. V gene TRBV7-9 combines with J gene TRBJ1-2; D may be TRBD1 (5 bases). From germline, CDR1 is SEHNR and CDR2 FQNEAQ (reference sequence). This CDR3 is 13 amino acids long. Variable domain in full (rest from reference TRBV7-9 and TRBJ1-2): DTGVSQNPRHKITKRGQNVTFRCDPISEHNRLYWYRQTLGQGPEFLTYFQNEAQLEKSRLLSDRFSAERPKGSFSTLEIQRTEQGDSAMYLCARSRTPNYGYTFGSGTRLTVV.

This clonotype was seen a handful of times. The V gene is TRBV6-6, the J gene TRBJ1-2; D perhaps matches TRBD1 (5 bases). Trimming removed 7 bases at V and 3 bases at J, with 15 bases between. This CDR3 is built from 14 residues. Germline loops: CDR1 MNHNY, CDR2 SVGAGI (reference sequence). CDR3 DNA sequence: TGTGCCAGCAAACCCGCAGGGATCGACTATGGCTACACCTTC. This translates into CASKPAGIDYGYTF.

This clonotype has just a few counts. This chain joins TRBV9 and TRBJ2-1; D might be TRBD1 or TRBD2, each matching 5 bases. The CDR3 is 16 amino acids. Per germline, CDR1 SGDLS and CDR2 YYNGEE. V lost 4 bases to trimming and J lost 0 bases, with 14 bases between them. This CDR3 is CASSTRTGGSYNEQFF. CDR3 nucleotides: TGTGCCAGCAGCACACGGACTGGGGGCTCCTACAATGAGCAGTTCTTC. Full variable domain (rest looked up from reference TRBV9 and TRBJ2-1): DSGVTQTPKHLITATGQRVTLRCSPRSGDLSVYWYQQSLDQGLQFLIQYYNGEERAKGNILERFSAQQFPDLHSELNLSSLELGDSALYFCASSTRTGGSYNEQFFGPGTRLTVL.

The V gene is TRBV12-3 or TRBV12-4, the J gene TRBJ1-2; perhaps TRBD1 as D (5 bases). V was trimmed by 5 bases and J by 4 bases, leaving 17 bases between them. The CDR3 spans 15 residues. Here the CDR3 reads CASSHAGKERYGYTF. CDR3 nucleotide sequence: TGTGCCAGCAGTCACGCAGGGAAGGAGCGCTATGGCTACACCTTC.

The rearrangement joins TRBV12-3 or TRBV12-4 to TRBJ1-3, with D uncertain. Trimming took off 5 bases at V and 3 bases at J, with 11 bases between the two ends. The CDR3 runs 14 residues. CDR3 loop: CASSHLGFGNTIYF. CDR3 in DNA: TGTGCCAGCAGTCACTTAGGTTTTGGAAACACCATATATTTT.

The chain couples TRBV6-2 or TRBV6-3 to TRBJ2-2; D is unresolved. The CDR3 consists of 13 residues. V lost 6 bases to trimming and J lost 7 bases, with 12 bases between them. Germline loops: CDR1 MNHEY, CDR2 SVGEGT. CDR3 amino acids: CASRIVAVGELFF. CDR3 nucleotides: TGTGCCAGCAGGATAGTGGCAGTCGGGGAGCTGTTTTTT.

This clonotype has a handful of counts. V and J are TRBV12-3 or TRBV12-4 and TRBJ1-2, with a tentative D call TRBD1 (6 bases). The length of the CDR3 is 15 residues. V was trimmed by 0 bases and J by 4 bases, leaving 12 bases between them. The CDR3 coding sequence is TGTGCCAGCAGTTTAGCCCAGGGGCCCGGCTATGGCTACACCTTC. This encodes CASSLAQGPGYGYTF.

The sample holds many counts of this clonotype. An end of the junction does not agree with germline; a read error may underlie this. The V gene is TRBV5-1, the J gene TRBJ1-1; tentatively, D is TRBD1 (6 bases). The CDR3 sequence is 14 residues long. The germline V gene has CDR1 SGHRS and CDR2 YFSETQ. Written as DNA, the CDR3 is TGTGCCAGCAGCCTGGGGGGCATGAACACTGAAGCTTTCTTT. It translates to CASSLGGMNTEAFF. The variable domain in full, completed from reference TRBV5-1 and TRBJ1-1, reads KAGVTQTPRYLIKTRGQQVTLSCSPISGHRSVSWYQQTPGQGLQFLFEYFSETQRNKGNFPGRFSGRQFSNSRSEMNVSTLELGDSALYLCASSLGGMNTEAFFGQGTRLTVV.

The genes are TRBV29-1 and TRBJ1-2; 7 bases are a match to TRBD1. Germline values: CDR1 SQVTM, CDR2 ANQGSEA. The CDR3 covers 14 residues. The J segment lost 2 bases and the V segment lost 3 bases, leaving 6 bases of the junction unmatched. CDR3 nucleotide sequence: TGCAGCGTTGACTCAGGGGGAAAAAACTATGGCTACACCTTC. It codes for CSVDSGGKNYGYTF.

This clonotype came up a few times. The chain combines TRBV4-1 with TRBJ2-1; TRBD1 matches at 9 bases. Per the germline V gene, CDR1 is MGHRA and CDR2 is YSYEKL. With V trimmed by 3 bases and J by 9 bases, 9 bases remained unmatched. The CDR3 sequence is 15 residues long. The CDR3 protein is CASSHTGQGRVEQFF. The CDR3 DNA follows: TGCGCCAGCAGCCACACTGGACAGGGGAGGGTTGAGCAGTTCTTC.

The sample holds a few counts of this clonotype. The rearrangement uses TRBV2 and TRBJ2-7, with D possibly being TRBD1 (6 bases). This CDR3 is built from 13 residues. The V and J ends lost 4 bases and 1 base respectively, with 8 bases between them. Germline CDR1 reads SNHLY; CDR2 reads FYNNEI. Written as DNA, the CDR3 is TGTGCCAGCAGTGGGGGGCGTTCCTACGAGCAGTACTTC. Amino acid sequence: CASSGGRSYEQYF.

This clonotype was detected only a few times. The chain couples TRBV20-1 to TRBJ1-1; D possibly corresponds to TRBD1 (5 bases). Trimming shortened V by 0 bases and J by 3 bases, and 14 bases separated the two germline ends. The CDR3 extends over 15 amino acids. Germline CDR1 reads DFQATT; CDR2 reads SNEGSKA (reference sequence). The CDR3 loop reads CSAREPQGVDTEAFF. The CDR3 DNA sequence: TGCAGTGCTAGAGAACCCCAGGGAGTCGACACTGAAGCTTTCTTT.

This clonotype turned up a few times. This rearrangement joins TRBV5-5 to TRBJ2-3, with 8 bases that match TRBD2. With V trimmed by 3 bases and J by 2 bases, 11 bases remained unmatched. This CDR3 spans 17 amino acids. Germline loops: CDR1 SGHKS, CDR2 YYEKEE (reference sequence). For the CDR3, the DNA is TGTGCCAGCAGCTCTATTTTGACTAGCGCAAACACAGATACGCAGTATTTT. Amino acids: CASSSILTSANTDTQYF.

The chain couples TRBV25-1 to TRBJ1-1; TRBD1 might be the D (6 bases). In germline, CDR1 is MGHDK, CDR2 SYGVNS. The CDR3 sequence is 13 residues long. V lost 8 bases and J 3 bases, leaving 13 bases between the germline ends. CDR3 DNA: TGTGCCAGCCGCTACAGGGATTACACTGAAGCTTTCTTT. This codes for CASRYRDYTEAFF.

The sample holds one count of this clonotype. The rearrangement joins TRBV7-9 to TRBJ2-3, with 8 bases identical to TRBD2. Germline CDR1 SEHNR, CDR2 FQNEAQ (reference sequence). This CDR3 has 16 amino acids. With 3 bases clipped from V and 4 bases from J, the junction kept 9 bases outside the gene matches. The CDR3 protein is CASSFSGDQSADTQYF. The CDR3 region has the DNA TGTGCCAGCAGCTTTAGCGGGGACCAATCAGCAGATACGCAGTATTTT. The complete variable domain, with remaining parts taken from reference TRBV7-9 and TRBJ2-3, reads DTGVSQNPRHKITKRGQNVTFRCDPISEHNRLYWYRQTLGQGPEFLTYFQNEAQLEKSRLLSDRFSAERPKGSFSTLEIQRTEQGDSAMYLCASSFSGDQSADTQYFGPGTRLTVL.

The gene calls are TRBV29-1 and TRBJ1-1; TRBD1 is a possible D gene (6 bases). V lost 7 bases to trimming and J lost 1 base, with 13 bases between them. This CDR3 spans 13 amino acids. CDR1 and CDR2 (germline): SQVTM, ANQGSEA. The CDR3 DNA sequence: TGCAGCGGGACGGGACAACAGAACACTGAAGCTTTCTTT. This translates into CSGTGQQNTEAFF. The whole variable domain, remainder taken from reference TRBV29-1 and TRBJ1-1, is SAVISQKPSRDICQRGTSLTIQCQVDSQVTMMFWYRQQPGQSLTLIATANQGSEATYESGFVIDKFPISRPNLTFSTLTVSNMSPEDSSIYLCSGTGQQNTEAFFGQGTRLTVV.

This clonotype was observed a handful of times. The rearrangement uses TRBV27 and TRBJ2-3, with TRBD2 matching 9 bases. Germline CDR1 reads MNHEY; CDR2 reads SMNVEV (reference sequence). V shed 5 bases, J shed 6 bases, and the junction held 12 bases outside the gene matches. The CDR3 covers 16 residues. CDR3 protein: CASSIIAGAAQDTQYF. The CDR3 DNA sequence: TGTGCCAGCAGTATAATAGCGGGAGCAGCGCAGGATACGCAGTATTTT.